These T cell receptor beta chains were read from a single sample in a study of shared clonotypes between healthy human individuals. TCRdb's copy holds only in-frame clones and misses some; the assay was immunoSEQ multiplex PCR. The table lists some 2.1 million clones, 90% to 95% of them singletons. The source material was naive CD8+ T cells from PBMCs. Receptors originate from a man aged 18 to 29 in good health. Some clones in this sample may be carry-over from other donors' samples. The CDR3 runs from the conserved cysteine through the conserved F or W.

v_call,cdr3_aa
TRBV11-3,CASSPGSRRQETQYF
TRBV9,CASSPWDRDNEQFF
TRBV4-3,CASSLGQGARTEAFF
TRBV4-1,CASGRDGPYEQYF
TRBV6-1,CASSPYPNSNEKLFF
TRBV7-2,CASSRIAGGPSINEQFF
TRBV4-2,CASSTGSYEQYF
TRBV25-1,CASSPWVGEENTIYF
TRBV14,CASSQRWERTGELFF
TRBV7-2,CASSFLTGGDNEQFF
TRBV5-1,CASSFGAGDEQYF
TRBV25-1,CASSWGGENIQYF
TRBV7-9,CASSSHRDEQYF
TRBV9,CASSVGAESNYGYTF
TRBV28,CASSLDRGSYEQYF
TRBV7-9,CASSSGPWNSPLHF
TRBV30,CAWEAGGRTEAFF
TRBV28,CASSLSPYTEAFF
TRBV21-1,CASPHHRDTLNEKLFF
TRBV29-1,CSVRVAYEQYF
TRBV7-9,CASSLATGEDQPQHF
TRBV28,CASSPLGQAYGWTEAFF
TRBV19,CASSQGLAGVGDTQYF
TRBV4-1,CASSPGEGYSYEQYF
TRBV13,CASSLVPAVLDEQFF
TRBV28,CASSYRGRRETQYF
TRBV9,CASSVAFGDYEQYF
TRBV6-5,CASSPGSGEKLFF
TRBV28,CASSYGTASYEQYF
TRBV10-3,CATQKGGTEAFF